Listed below are T cell receptor beta chains from one sample, sequenced in a study of cytomegalovirus exposure and HLA in healthy donors. Some clones are missing from TCRdb's copy, which holds only in-frame ones; the method was immunoSEQ multiplex PCR. This table lists 70,000 to 80,000 clones. Input material: PBMCs. The receptors here all came from a man between 40 and 49 years old in good health and CMV-seronegative. Each CDR3 is given with its conserved first and last residue. The D gene is left open where the match is weak.

15 TRBJ1-2 TRBV7-9 . CASSRRDGGDYGYTF TGTGCCAGCAGCCGACGCGACGGGGGAGACTATGGCTACACCTTC
15 TRBJ2-1 TRBV7-9 TRBD2 CASSPPGGVYNEQFF TGTGCCAGCAGCCCACCCGGGGGGGTCTACAATGAGCAGTTCTTC
16 TRBJ2-2 TRBV28 TRBD2 CASLQTGGGLGGELFF TGTGCCAGCCTACAAACAGGCGGGGGGCTCGGCGGGGAGCTGTTTTTT
14 TRBJ2-1 TRBV28 . CASGGGRSYNEQFF TGTGCCAGCGGTGGGGGCCGATCCTACAATGAGCAGTTCTTC
14 TRBJ2-7 TRBV5-1 TRBD1 CASSLTGEYYEQYF TGCGCCAGCAGCCTAACAGGGGAATATTACGAGCAGTACTTC
16 TRBJ2-7 TRBV21-1 . CASSATGTGGAYEQYF TGTGCCAGCAGCGCTACCGGGACAGGGGGCGCCTACGAGCAGTACTTC
15 TRBJ1-2 TRBV5-6 TRBD1 CASSPGQGKDYGYTF TGTGCCAGCAGCCCGGGACAGGGGAAGGACTATGGCTACACCTTC
16 TRBJ2-7 TRBV16 TRBD1 CASSHPGGTGGYEQYF TGTGCCAGCAGCCACCCCGGGGGGACAGGGGGCTACGAGCAGTACTTC
17 TRBJ2-3 TRBV11-3 . CASSLGSLAGATDTQYF TGTGCCAGCAGCCTAGGGTCCTTGGCGGGGGCCACAGATACGCAGTATTTT
11 TRBJ2-7 TRBV2 . CASKGVGEQYF TGTGCCAGCAAGGGGGTCGGGGAGCAGTACTTC
13 TRBJ1-2 TRBV7-2 . CASSWEGRPRYTF TGTGCCAGCAGCTGGGAGGGACGGCCGCGCTACACCTTC
13 TRBJ2-5 TRBV5-6 . CASSFNGRETQYF TGTGCCAGCAGCTTTAATGGGCGAGAGACCCAGTACTTC
20 TRBJ1-5 TRBV12-5 TRBD1 CASGRDRGLTFADSLQPQHF TGTGCTAGTGGCCGGGACAGGGGATTGACCTTCGCTGACTCCCTTCAGCCCCAGCATTTT
16 TRBJ2-5 TRBV5-1 TRBD1 CASSLQPGQGVETQYF TGCGCCAGCAGCTTACAACCGGGACAGGGCGTCGAGACCCAGTACTTC
15 TRBJ2-4 TRBV28 . CASSLIQGAANIQYF TGTGCCAGCAGTTTAATTCAGGGCGCAGCAAACATTCAGTACTTC
15 TRBJ1-3 TRBV2 . CASSDEQGFGNTIYF TGTGCCAGCAGTGACGAACAGGGATTCGGAAACACCATATATTTT
14 TRBJ2-3 TRBV19 . CASSAQGRTDTQYF TGTGCCAGTAGCGCACAGGGACGCACAGATACGCAGTATTTT
16 TRBJ2-1 TRBV6-5 . CASSYSGLSSYNEQFF TGTGCCAGCAGTTACTCGGGGCTAAGCTCCTACAATGAGCAGTTCTTC
16 TRBJ2-5 TRBV6-1 TRBD1 CASSEAWDREQETQYF TGTGCCAGCAGTGAAGCGTGGGACAGGGAACAAGAGACCCAGTACTTC
12 TRBJ2-3 TRBV11-2 . CASSLTPDTQYF TGTGCCAGCAGCCTAACCCCAGATACGCAGTATTTT